This T cell receptor beta chain came from a study of blood T cell repertoires in COVID-19 (dated by TCRdb to between 2020 and 2021). Broadly, across the study: Collaborator samples came from the United States, Italy and Spain and covered acute and convalescent phases of COVID-19. The prospective study material was composed of cDNA or gDNA derived from T cells, B-cell-depleted T cells, or PBMCs. Subjects who had been exposed to COVID-19, were actively infected with it, or had recovered from it provided the deeply sampled blood TCRbeta repertoires that made up the dataset. The repertoires were released in a freely available public database meant as a resource for research on the immune response to SARS-CoV-2. The samples were drawn from the first 160 participants of the ongoing ImmuneRACE study and from 1,254 subjects provided by 6 global collaborators. Sample metadata almost always included a de-identified subject ID, COVID-19 status, age in years and sex. Where HLA class I and class II types were available, the types were taken from metadata supplied by the sample provider, not from assay-based typing.

This clone occurred a few times. There is no known antigen for this receptor. Base qualities are not at hand, and no much larger clone is one base apart. Participants in the prospective study were enrolled through a virtual design, were aged roughly 18 to 100 years, and lived in about 25 United States geographic areas. To assign participants to cohorts, the prospective study relied on clinical history that participants themselves reported in a screening survey and a study questionnaire. ImmuneRACE Cohort 3 recovered participants were defined by two consecutive negative NP/OP PCR tests, healthcare professional clearance, or symptom resolution. Mobile phlebotomists in the prospective study collected whole blood, serum and a nasopharyngeal or oropharyngeal swab from every participant. Prospective study participants could optionally give additional blood draws and questionnaires over an approximately two-month period. Before DNA extraction, blood samples from the prospective study were shipped at room temperature or frozen.

Broader findings and caveats from the paper: The quantity of clinical and demographic metadata differed by source and by participant and was supplied without curation.

V trim: 3 bases; J trim: 2 bases; unmatched bases: 4. The CDR3 goes from the cysteine to the phenylalanine over 16 residues. CDR3 DNA only is kept here, 48 bases in frame from base 1. CDR1 and CDR2 were assigned from the germline V gene as KGHSH and LQKENI. TCRbeta CDR3 regions were amplified from genomic DNA by means of the immunoSEQ Assay, a bias-controlled multiplex PCR. The original methods were these. Nucleated cell counts per sample were estimated from amplification of reference gene primers within the assay. To quantify the absolute abundance of each unique TCRbeta CDR3 rearrangement, sequence reads were collapsed and filtered. Productive Simpson clonality was computed per sample as the square root of Simpson's diversity index over productive rearrangements. The source is immuneACCESS, and TCRdb retained only in-frame sequences with V and J called. Part of the clones is not carried over; for the studies checked, unresolved V genes explain less than half of this, and the remainder is unexplained. The DNA was the basis for D and trimming; V, J and clone size are from that table. The sample table lists about 330,000 clones, roughly 84% of them with a count of one. In total, the top ten clones hold more than 0.9% of the sample.

The chain is encoded by TRBV18 joined to TRBJ1-3; 10 central bases correspond to TRBD1. The TCR sequence derives from a woman aged 30 to 39 who had recovered from COVID-19. What was sequenced was PBMCs or T cells enriched from blood (not recorded which). CDR3 region: CASSPPGTGAGNTIYF. The DNA reads as follows: TGTGCCAGCTCACCCCCCGGGACAGGGGCTGGAAACACCATATATTTT.